The next 5 T cell receptor beta chains were all read from a single sample in a study of T cell repertoires in ileal Crohn's disease. The sorted cells were lamina propria lymphocytes from surgical specimens, first isolated by density gradient. Produced via immunoSEQ multiplex PCR; TCRdb's table is partial and in-frame only. The sample yields 850 to 1,300 clones, 86% seen once. Sample: CD4+ T cells sorted from the ileum. The receptors shown here come from an adult with Crohn's disease.

The rearrangement links TRBV19 to TRBJ2-1, with TRBD2 identical over 9 bases. V shed 6 bases and J 5 bases; nucleotides not matched to a gene: 8. The germline gives CDR1 LNHDA, CDR2 SQIVND (reference sequence). This CDR3 has 15 amino acids. CDR3 sequence: CASRLGTSRHNEQFF. CDR3 sequence (DNA): TGTGCCAGTAGACTGGGGACTAGCAGACACAATGAGCAGTTCTTC. The full variable domain, in which reference TRBV19 and TRBJ2-1 provide the parts outside the CDR3, is DGGITQSPKYLFRKEGQNVTLSCEQNLNHDAMYWYRQDPGQGLRLIYYSQIVNDFQKGDIAEGYSVSREKKESFPLTVTSAQKNPTAFYLCASRLGTSRHNEQFFGPGTRLTVL.

J is TRBJ2-7 and V is TRBV7-2; TRBD2 matches 10 bases. Trimming at V came to 6 bases and at J to 3 bases, leaving 8 bases not matched to a gene. The CDR3 extends over 15 amino acids. Germline V CDR1 and CDR2: SGHTA, FQGNSA. The DNA of the CDR3 is TGTGCCAGCAGAAAGGGACTAGCGTCAGACTACGAGCAGTACTTC. Its protein is CASRKGLASDYEQYF.

The rearrangement joins TRBV19 to TRBJ1-5; 7 nucleotides line up with TRBD1. CDR3 length: 14 amino acids. V shed 7 bases, J shed 3 bases, and the junction held 6 bases outside the gene matches. Germline CDR1 reads LNHDA; CDR2 reads SQIVND (reference sequence). CDR3: CASNLQGDNQPQHF. CDR3 sequence (DNA): TGTGCCAGTAACCTCCAGGGGGACAATCAGCCCCAGCATTTT.

V gene TRBV27 combines with J gene TRBJ1-3, with D unclear. The CDR3 has 13 residues. CDR1 and CDR2 (germline): MNHEY, SMNVEV (reference sequence). Trimming took off 7 bases at V and 7 bases at J, with 14 bases between the two ends. The CDR3 here is CASKGGSGNTIYF. The CDR3 bases are TGTGCCAGCAAAGGAGGGAGCGGTAACACCATATATTTT.

The chain employs TRBV19 and TRBJ2-7, with 7 bases identical to TRBD1. The CDR3 has 14 residues. Germline V lookup: CDR1 LNHDA, CDR2 SQIVND (reference sequence). With V trimmed by 10 bases and J by 2 bases, 11 bases remained unmatched. The CDR3 DNA sequence: TGTGCCACCTCGGACAGGACCCGACCCTACGAGCAGTACTTC. Its protein is CATSDRTRPYEQYF.